The 18 T cell receptor beta chains listed next were all sequenced from one sample in a study of cytomegalovirus exposure and HLA in healthy donors. The PCR used 60 Vbeta and 13 Jbeta primers. TCRdb's table, derived via immunoSEQ multiplex PCR, lists solely in-frame clones and lacks some. Counted here are a few hundred thousand clones, 83% occurring once; the ten biggest clones make up around 1.4%. Material: PBMCs. These receptors were collected from a girl aged 10-17 years in good health and CMV-seronegative.

The chain has TRBV7-9 and TRBJ2-3; D might be TRBD1 (6 bases). The CDR3 is made up of 12 amino acids. Germline values: CDR1 SEHNR, CDR2 FQNEAQ (reference sequence). The CDR3 region is CSSQGYTDTQYF. In DNA, the CDR3 is TGTTCCTCCCAGGGGTACACAGATACGCAGTATTTT.

The chain combines TRBV6-6 with TRBJ2-1, with D possibly TRBD2 on 6 matching bases. V dropped 2 bases and J dropped 6 bases, with 11 bases sitting between them. CDR1 is MNHNY, CDR2 SVGAGI, per germline (reference sequence). This CDR3 region has 14 residues. CDR3 sequence reads: CASSYREFGNEQFF. CDR3 sequence (DNA): TGTGCCAGCAGTTACCGGGAGTTCGGCAATGAGCAGTTCTTC.

V and J are TRBV28 and TRBJ1-3; TRBD1 aligns across 8 bases. Germline V lookup: CDR1 MDHEN, CDR2 SYDVKM. The CDR3 is 14 residues long. The trim removed 6 bases at V and 4 bases at J, leaving 5 bases unmatched. The CDR3 loop reads CASRPGQGGNTIYF. DNA for the CDR3: TGTGCCAGCAGACCTGGACAGGGAGGAAACACCATATATTTT.

The chain joins TRBV30 to TRBJ1-2; D is undetermined. Germline V gene sequence: CDR1 GTSNPN, CDR2 SVGIG (reference sequence). The germline V and J ends were trimmed by 2 bases and 4 bases, with 8 bases remaining between them. This CDR3 has 12 residues. CDR3 in amino acids: CAWSLVAYGYTF. The CDR3 nucleotides read TGTGCCTGGAGTCTGGTGGCCTATGGCTACACCTTC. Combining the CDR3 with reference TRBV30 and TRBJ1-2 gives the whole variable domain SQTIHQWPATLVQPVGSPLSLECTVEGTSNPNLYWYRQAAGRGLQLLFYSVGIGQISSEVPQNLSASRPQDRQFILSSKKLLLSDSGFYLCAWSLVAYGYTFGSGTRLTVV.

The V gene is TRBV4-1, the J gene TRBJ1-1, with a tentative D call TRBD1 (6 bases). The germline V gene encodes CDR1 MGHRA and CDR2 YSYEKL. The CDR3 sequence is 13 residues long. V gave up 3 bases and J gave up 11 bases, with 16 bases separating them. The CDR3 DNA is TGCGCCAGCAGCCACCCCGACAGGTTTTTGGCTTTCTTT. Translation: CASSHPDRFLAFF.

The chain carries TRBV28 and TRBJ1-3; tentative D call: TRBD1 (5 bases). V gave up 3 bases and J gave up 4 bases, with 7 bases separating them. Germline lookup yields CDR1 MDHEN and CDR2 SYDVKM. The CDR3 contains 13 residues. CDR3 DNA: TGTGCCAGCAGTTTCAGGGTCGGAAACACCATATATTTT. It is translated as CASSFRVGNTIYF.

The chain couples TRBV23-1 to TRBJ2-7; TRBD1 matches 8 bases. TRBV23-1 is recorded as an ORF, its role being uncertain. V shed 10 bases and J 5 bases; nucleotides not matched to a gene: 16. The CDR3 is made up of 15 amino acids. CDR3 protein: CAIPRGGQGANEQYF. The DNA of the CDR3 is TGCGCCATACCACGAGGGGGGCAGGGGGCAAACGAGCAGTACTTC.

The chain carries TRBV28 and TRBJ1-2, with D possibly matching TRBD1 (5 bases). V was cut by 5 bases and J by 4 bases, with 14 bases left in between. CDR1 and CDR2 from the germline V gene are MDHEN and SYDVKM. The CDR3 has 14 amino acids. This CDR3 is CASSERGGIYGYTF. In DNA form, the CDR3 reads TGTGCCAGCAGTGAACGGGGGGGTATCTATGGCTACACCTTC.

CDR3 bases: TGCGCCAGCAGCCAAGAATTTCAGAATCAGCCCCAGCATTTT. Encoded protein: CASSQEFQNQPQHF. J is TRBJ1-5 and V is TRBV4-3, with D unresolved. In germline, CDR1 is LGHNA, CDR2 YSLEER. The CDR3 contains 14 residues. V was shortened by 0 bases and J by 4 bases, with 7 bases between the two germline ends.

The V gene is TRBV27, the J gene TRBJ2-7; possibly TRBD2 for D (6 bases). The CDR3 runs to 17 residues. The germline gives CDR1 MNHEY, CDR2 SMNVEV (reference sequence). The germline V and J ends were trimmed by 2 bases and 2 bases, with 19 bases remaining between them. CDR3 protein: CASSLRRWGGAPYEQYF. CDR3 DNA sequence: TGTGCCAGCAGTTTACGTCGTTGGGGCGGGGCGCCCTACGAGCAGTACTTC.

V gene TRBV7-2 combines with J gene TRBJ2-5; TRBD1 might be the D (5 bases). The CDR3 contains 15 residues. The V end was cut by 0 bases, the J end by 5 bases, with 13 bases between. Germline loops: CDR1 SGHTA, CDR2 FQGNSA. The CDR3 nucleotides read TGTGCCAGCAGCTTAGCTAGACAGTCCTGGGAGACCCAGTACTTC. Translated, it gives CASSLARQSWETQYF.

The chain has TRBV11-3 and TRBJ1-1; tentative D call: TRBD1 (5 bases). Trimming took off 3 bases at V and 1 base at J, with 9 bases between the two ends. Germline V gives CDR1 SGHNT, CDR2 YENEEA. The CDR3 totals 14 residues. This CDR3 reads CASSLTATNTEAFF. CDR3 DNA: TGTGCCAGCAGCTTGACAGCTACGAACACTGAAGCTTTCTTT.

The J gene is TRBJ1-2, the V gene TRBV11-2; 9 bases line up with TRBD1. The CDR3 spans 16 residues. CDR1 and CDR2 (germline): SGHAT, FQNNGV. The junction had 8 bases not matched to a gene; V was cut back by 5 bases and J by 1 base. The CDR3 DNA follows: TGTGCCAGCAGCCTCAGGACAGGGGCCAGTAACTATGGCTACACCTTC. It translates to CASSLRTGASNYGYTF.

V gene TRBV9 combines with J gene TRBJ1-2, with 7 bases lining up with TRBD1. The CDR3 runs 14 residues. The ends lost 4 bases at V and 2 bases at J; junction bases unmatched: 5. Germline-derived CDR1 and CDR2 are SGDLS and YYNGEE. The CDR3 loop is CASSQGGQNYGYTF. CDR3 DNA sequence: TGTGCCAGCAGCCAGGGGGGACAAAACTATGGCTACACCTTC.

The chain couples TRBV10-2 to TRBJ1-1; no definite D call. Germline values: CDR1 WSHSY, CDR2 SAAADI. The V end lost 5 bases, the J end lost 1 base, and 11 bases lay between the germline ends. The CDR3 length is 14 residues. CDR3 sequence (DNA): TGCGCCAGCAGTCGCCCGGGAAAGAACACTGAAGCTTTCTTT. This sequence encodes CASSRPGKNTEAFF.

The chain combines TRBV27 with TRBJ1-6; D is ambiguous. The V gene's germline CDR1 is MNHEY and CDR2 SMNVEV (reference sequence). Trimming shortened V by 5 bases and J by 0 bases, and 8 bases separated the two germline ends. CDR3 size: 15 residues. Written as DNA, the CDR3 is TGTGCCAGCAGTCTTATGAGCTCCTATAATTCACCCCTCCACTTT. Translation: CASSLMSSYNSPLHF.

The V call is TRBV18, the J call TRBJ2-7; D may be TRBD1 (6 bases). The CDR3 is made up of 14 amino acids. The germline CDR1 and CDR2 sequences are KGHSH and LQKENI. The V end lost 2 bases, the J end lost 2 bases, and 10 bases lay between the germline ends. The CDR3 sequence: CASSPTPGAYEQYF. The CDR3 nucleotides read TGTGCCAGCTCACCAACCCCAGGGGCCTACGAGCAGTACTTC.

The chain is built from TRBV28 and TRBJ1-2, with no clear D. Trimming cost V 5 bases and J 5 bases, with 9 bases left between them. Germline V lookup: CDR1 MDHEN, CDR2 SYDVKM. The CDR3 consists of 12 residues. CDR3 nucleotide sequence: TGTGCCAGCAGTCCCCATAGTTATGGCTACACCTTC. Translated, it gives CASSPHSYGYTF.